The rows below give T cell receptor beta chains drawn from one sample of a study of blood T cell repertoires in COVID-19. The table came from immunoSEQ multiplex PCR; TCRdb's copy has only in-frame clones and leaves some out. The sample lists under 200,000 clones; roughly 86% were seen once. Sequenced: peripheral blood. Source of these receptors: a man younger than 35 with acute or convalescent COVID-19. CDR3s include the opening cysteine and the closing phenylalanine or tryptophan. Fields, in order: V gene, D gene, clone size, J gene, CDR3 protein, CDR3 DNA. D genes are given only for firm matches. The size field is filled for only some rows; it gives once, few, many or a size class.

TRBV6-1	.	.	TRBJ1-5	CASSELHLMYSNQPQHF	TGTGCCAGCAGTGAACTCCACCTAATGTATAGCAATCAGCCCCAGCATTTT
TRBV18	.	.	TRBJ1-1	CASSPDAAEAFF	TGTGCCAGCTCACCAGACGCGGCTGAAGCTTTCTTT
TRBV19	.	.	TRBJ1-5	CASSGPRGQPQHF	TGTGCCAGTAGTGGGCCAAGGGGACAGCCCCAGCATTTT
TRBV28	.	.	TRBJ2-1	CASSPVSKGYYNEQFF	TGTGCCAGCAGCCCGGTATCCAAGGGGTATTACAATGAGCAGTTCTTC
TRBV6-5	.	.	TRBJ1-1	CASNQDTENTEAFF	TGTGCCAGCAACCAGGACACGGAGAACACTGAAGCTTTCTTT
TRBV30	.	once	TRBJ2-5	CAWTGGGSQETQYF	TGTGCCTGGACTGGGGGGGGCAGCCAAGAGACCCAGTACTTC
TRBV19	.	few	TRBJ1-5	CASNEGTSNQPQHF	TGTGCCAGTAACGAGGGCACGAGCAATCAGCCCCAGCATTTT
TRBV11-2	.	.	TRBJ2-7	CASRRYTGKNYEQYF	TGTGCCAGCAGACGATATACAGGGAAAAACTACGAGCAGTACTTC
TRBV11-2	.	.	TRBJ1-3	CASSFDAGGNTIYF	TGTGCCAGCAGCTTCGACGCGGGTGGAAACACCATATATTTT
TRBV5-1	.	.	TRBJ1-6	CASSLVSQADSYNSPLHF	TGCGCCAGCAGCTTGGTGTCTCAGGCGGACAGCTATAATTCACCCCTCCACTTT
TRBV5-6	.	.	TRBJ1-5	CASSLRGTSNQPQHF	TGTGCCAGCAGCTTGAGAGGAACTAGCAATCAGCCCCAGCATTTT
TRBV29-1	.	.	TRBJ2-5	CSVVVTGETQYF	TGCAGCGTTGTGGTCACCGGGGAGACCCAGTACTTC
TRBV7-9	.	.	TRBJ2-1	CASSLSGGINEQFF	TGTGCCAGCAGCTTGTCAGGAGGGATCAATGAGCAGTTCTTC
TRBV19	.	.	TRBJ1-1	CASSIGTGANTEAFF	TGTGCCAGTAGTATAGGTACAGGAGCCAACACTGAAGCTTTCTTT
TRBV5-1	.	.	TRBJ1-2	CASSLHPVYGYTF	TGCGCCAGCAGCTTGCATCCAGTCTATGGCTACACCTTC
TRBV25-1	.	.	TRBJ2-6	CASSDLSGANVLTF	TGTGCCAGCAGTGATCTCTCTGGGGCCAACGTCCTGACTTTC
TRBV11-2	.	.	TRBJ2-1	CASSLLSYEQFF	TGTGCCAGCAGCTTACTTTCCTATGAGCAGTTCTTC
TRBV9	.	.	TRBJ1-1	CASSVVDRPTEAFF	TGTGCCAGCAGCGTAGTTGACAGGCCCACTGAAGCTTTCTTT
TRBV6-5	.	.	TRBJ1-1	CASSYAETANTEAFF	TGTGCCAGCAGTTACGCTGAGACAGCGAACACTGAAGCTTTCTTT
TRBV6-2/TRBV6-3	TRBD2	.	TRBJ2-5	CASSFVAGAVQETQYF	TGTGCCAGCAGTTTTGTAGCGGGGGCGGTACAAGAGACCCAGTACTTC
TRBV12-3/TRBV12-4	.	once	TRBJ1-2	CASSLIEGRGYTF	TGTGCCAGCAGTTTGATTGAGGGGAGGGGCTACACCTTC
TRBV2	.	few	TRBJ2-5	CASSEEFVPQTGTQYF	TGTGCCAGCAGTGAAGAATTCGTGCCCCAAACAGGGACCCAGTACTTC
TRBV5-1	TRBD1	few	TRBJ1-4	CASSRGPRDREFNEKLFF	TGCGCCAGCAGCAGGGGCCCCCGGGACAGGGAGTTTAATGAAAAACTGTTTTTT
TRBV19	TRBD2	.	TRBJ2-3	CASRTSTSGATTQYF	TGTGCCAGCAGGACCTCGACTAGCGGGGCTACTACGCAGTATTTT
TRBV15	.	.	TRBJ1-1	CATSRDRGALTEAFF	TGTGCCACCAGCAGAGATCGGGGGGCGCTTACTGAAGCTTTCTTT
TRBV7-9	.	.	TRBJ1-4	CASSLAGLSEKLFF	TGTGCCAGCAGCTTAGCTGGGCTAAGCGAAAAACTGTTTTTT
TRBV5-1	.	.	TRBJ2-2	CASTLRASPPGGELFF	TGCGCCAGCACCCTCCGTGCTAGCCCCCCTGGCGGGGAGCTGTTTTTT